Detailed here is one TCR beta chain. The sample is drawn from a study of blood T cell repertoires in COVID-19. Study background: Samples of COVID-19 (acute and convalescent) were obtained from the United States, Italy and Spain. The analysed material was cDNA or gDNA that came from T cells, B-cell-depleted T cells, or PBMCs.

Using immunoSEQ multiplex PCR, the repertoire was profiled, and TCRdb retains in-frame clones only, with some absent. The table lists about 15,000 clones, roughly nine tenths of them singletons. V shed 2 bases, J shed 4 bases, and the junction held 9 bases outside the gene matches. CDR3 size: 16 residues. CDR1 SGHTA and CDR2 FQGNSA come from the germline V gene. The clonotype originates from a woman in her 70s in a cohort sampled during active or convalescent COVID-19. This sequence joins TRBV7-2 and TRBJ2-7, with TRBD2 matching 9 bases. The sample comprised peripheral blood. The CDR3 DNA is TGTGCCAGCAGCTTATCCAGGGTAGCGGGGGTATACGAGCAGTACTTC. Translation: CASSLSRVAGVYEQYF. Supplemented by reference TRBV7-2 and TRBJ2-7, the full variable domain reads GAGVSQSPSNKVTEKGKDVELRCDPISGHTALYWYRQSLGQGLEFLIYFQGNSAPDKSGLPSDRFSAERTGGSVSTLTIQRTQQEDSAVYLCASSLSRVAGVYEQYFGPGTRLTVT.